The subject of this entry is one T cell receptor beta chain. The germline CDR1 and CDR2 sequences are SGHDT and YYEEEE. The CDR3 extends over 15 amino acids. V was shortened by 4 bases and J by 0 bases, with 14 bases between the two germline ends. This sample was taken from a study of blood T cell repertoires in COVID-19. TCRdb's copy holds only in-frame clones and misses some; the assay was immunoSEQ multiplex PCR. The sample lists about 100,000 clones, roughly 80% occurring once. This clonotype originated in a man between 65 and 79 years old with active or convalescent COVID-19. The J gene is TRBJ2-7, the V gene TRBV5-6, with D unclear. The sequencing input was peripheral blood. CDR3 sequence: CASSGAGRISYEQYF. CDR3 DNA: TGTGCCAGCAGCGGCGCAGGCAGAATCTCCTACGAGCAGTACTTC.